This T cell receptor beta chain stems from a study of graft-versus-host responses after intestinal transplantation. Per germline, CDR1 WNHNN and CDR2 SYGVQD (reference sequence). V shed 6 bases and J shed 1 base, with 9 bases lying between them. The CDR3 contains 13 residues. With respect to this clone: Its antigen remains unknown.

Repertoires were generated with immunoSEQ multiplex PCR, while TCRdb's copy carries only in-frame clones and drops some. The repertoire holds tens of thousands of clones, roughly 90% seen once, with 2% to 3% in the top ten. Study conclusions and caveats: GvH clones appeared in recipient marrow, some first in ileum or blood.

The chain links TRBV10-1 to TRBJ1-1; no clear D gene. The source is a human donor who received an intestinal transplant. The sequencing here drew on unstimulated CD8+ T cells sorted from spleen or lymph node cells, taken before intestinal transplant. Here the CDR3 DNA reads TGCGCCAGCAGCCGGGATTCGAACACTGAAGCTTTCTTT. This codes for CASSRDSNTEAFF.